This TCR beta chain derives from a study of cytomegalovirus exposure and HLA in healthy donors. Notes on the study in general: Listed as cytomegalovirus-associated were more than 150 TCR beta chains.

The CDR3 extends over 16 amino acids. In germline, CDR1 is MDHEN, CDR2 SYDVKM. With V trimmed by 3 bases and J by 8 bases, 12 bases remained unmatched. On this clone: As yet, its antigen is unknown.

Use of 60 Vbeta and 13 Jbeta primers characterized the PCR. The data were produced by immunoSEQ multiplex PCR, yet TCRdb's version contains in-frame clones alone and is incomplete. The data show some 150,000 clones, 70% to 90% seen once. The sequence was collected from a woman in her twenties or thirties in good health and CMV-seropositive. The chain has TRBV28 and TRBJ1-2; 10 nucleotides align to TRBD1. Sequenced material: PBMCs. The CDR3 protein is CASSLSLTGGAMGYTF. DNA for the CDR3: TGTGCCAGCAGTTTGTCTTTGACAGGGGGCGCGATGGGCTACACCTTC.